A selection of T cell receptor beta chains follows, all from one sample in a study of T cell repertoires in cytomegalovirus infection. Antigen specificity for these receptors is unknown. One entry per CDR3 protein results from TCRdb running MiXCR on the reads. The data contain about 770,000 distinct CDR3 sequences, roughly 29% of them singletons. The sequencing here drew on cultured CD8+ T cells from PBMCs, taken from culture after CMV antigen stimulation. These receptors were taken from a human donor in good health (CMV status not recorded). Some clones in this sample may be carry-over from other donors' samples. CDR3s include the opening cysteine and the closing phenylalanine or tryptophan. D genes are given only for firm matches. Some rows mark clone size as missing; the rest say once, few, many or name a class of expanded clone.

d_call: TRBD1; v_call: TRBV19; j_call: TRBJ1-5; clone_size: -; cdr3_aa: CASSRGPGNNQPQHF; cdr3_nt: TGTGCCAGCAGTAGGGGGCCAGGGAACAATCAGCCCCAGCATTTT
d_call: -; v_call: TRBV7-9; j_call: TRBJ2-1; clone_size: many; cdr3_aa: CASSRQDEQFF; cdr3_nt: TGTGCCAGCAGCCGACAGGATGAGCAGTTCTTC
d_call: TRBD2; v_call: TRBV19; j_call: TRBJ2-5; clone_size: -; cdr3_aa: CASSMEGTSGETQYF; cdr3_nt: TGTGCCAGTAGTATGGAGGGGACTAGCGGAGAGACCCAGTACTTC
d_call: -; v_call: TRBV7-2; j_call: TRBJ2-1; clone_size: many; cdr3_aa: CASSTSLNEQFF; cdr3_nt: TGTGCCAGCAGCACGAGCCTAAATGAGCAGTTCTTC
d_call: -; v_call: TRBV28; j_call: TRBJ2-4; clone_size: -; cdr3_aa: CASKYGNIQYF; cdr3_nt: TGTGCCAGCAAATACGGGAACATTCAGTACTTC
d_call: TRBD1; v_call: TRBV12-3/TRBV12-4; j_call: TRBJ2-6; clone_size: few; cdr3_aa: CASSGTGGSSGANVLTF; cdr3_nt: TGTGCCAGCAGTGGGACAGGGGGAAGCTCTGGGGCCAACGTCCTGACTTTC
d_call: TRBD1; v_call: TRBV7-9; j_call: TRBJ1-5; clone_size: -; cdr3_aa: CASSPGGYPRANQPQHF; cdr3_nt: TGTGCCAGCAGCCCAGGGGGTTACCCGAGGGCTAATCAGCCCCAGCATTTT
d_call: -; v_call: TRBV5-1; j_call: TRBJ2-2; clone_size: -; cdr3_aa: CASSLKSGSANTGELFF; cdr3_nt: TGCGCCAGCAGCTTGAAATCGGGATCCGCGAACACCGGGGAGCTGTTTTTT
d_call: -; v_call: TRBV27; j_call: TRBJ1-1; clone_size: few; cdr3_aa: CASSLYTGLYAEAFF; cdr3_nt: TGTGCCAGCAGTTTATATACAGGGTTGTATGCTGAAGCTTTCTTT
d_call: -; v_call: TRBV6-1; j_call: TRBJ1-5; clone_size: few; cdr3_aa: CASKIEGENQPQHF; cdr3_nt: TGTGCCAGCAAGATCGAAGGCGAGAATCAGCCCCAGCATTTT
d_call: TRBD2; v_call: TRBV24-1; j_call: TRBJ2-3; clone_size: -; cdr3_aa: CATGGERGPTDTQYF; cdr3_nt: TGTGCCACCGGCGGGGAGCGGGGGCCCACAGATACGCAGTATTTT
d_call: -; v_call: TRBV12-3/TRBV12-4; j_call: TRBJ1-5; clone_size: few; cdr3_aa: CASSSGGSYSNQPQHF; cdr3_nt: TGTGCCAGCAGCTCGGGGGGATCCTATAGCAATCAGCCCCAGCATTTT
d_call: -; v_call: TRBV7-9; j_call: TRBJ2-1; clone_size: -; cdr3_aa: CASNERAGYNEQFF; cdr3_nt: TGTGCCAGCAACGAAAGGGCAGGCTACAATGAGCAGTTCTTC
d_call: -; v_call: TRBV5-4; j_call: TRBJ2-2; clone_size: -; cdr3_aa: CASSLDKNTGELFF; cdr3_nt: TGTGCCAGCAGCTTGGACAAGAACACCGGGGAGCTGTTTTTT
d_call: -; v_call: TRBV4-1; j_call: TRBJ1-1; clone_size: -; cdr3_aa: CASSPQDPSNTEAFF; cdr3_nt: TGCGCCAGCAGCCCTCAGGATCCGTCGAACACTGAAGCTTTCTTT
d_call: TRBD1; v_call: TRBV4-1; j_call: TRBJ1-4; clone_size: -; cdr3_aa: CASSHPDRGAEKLFF; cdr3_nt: TGCGCCAGCAGCCACCCGGACAGGGGGGCTGAAAAACTGTTTTTT
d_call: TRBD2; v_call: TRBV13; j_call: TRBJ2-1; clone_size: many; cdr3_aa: CASSSRGGDDEQFF; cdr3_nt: TGTGCCAGCAGCTCTCGGGGAGGGGACGATGAGCAGTTCTTC
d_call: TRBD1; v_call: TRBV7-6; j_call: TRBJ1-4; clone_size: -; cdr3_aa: CASSLTDRSNEKLFF; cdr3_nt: TGTGCCAGCAGCTTGACGGACAGGTCTAATGAAAAACTGTTTTTT
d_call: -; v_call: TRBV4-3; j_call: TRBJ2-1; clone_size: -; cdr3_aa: CASSRVYRGAYNEQFF; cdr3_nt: TGCGCCAGCAGCCGAGTCTATCGGGGGGCTTACAATGAGCAGTTCTTC
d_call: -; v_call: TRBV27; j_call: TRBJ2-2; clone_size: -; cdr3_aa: CASSPGLDERTGELFF; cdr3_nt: TGTGCCAGCAGTCCGGGACTGGACGAACGTACCGGGGAGCTGTTTTTT
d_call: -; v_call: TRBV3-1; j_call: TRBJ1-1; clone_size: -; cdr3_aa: CASMGEGPLGTVAFF; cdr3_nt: TGTGCCAGCATGGGGGAGGGGCCCCTGGGCACTGTAGCTTTCTTT
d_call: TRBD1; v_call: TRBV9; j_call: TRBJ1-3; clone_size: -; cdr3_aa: CASSVALTDRVDTIYF; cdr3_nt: TGTGCCAGCAGCGTAGCCCTTACAGACAGGGTCGACACCATATATTTT
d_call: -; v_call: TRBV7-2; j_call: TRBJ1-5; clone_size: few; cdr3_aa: CASSLGLRQWDQPQHF; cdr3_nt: TGTGCCAGCAGCTTAGGGCTGAGACAGTGGGATCAGCCCCAGCATTTT
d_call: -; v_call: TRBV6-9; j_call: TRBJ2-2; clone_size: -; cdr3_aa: CASSYLVLGVCTGELFF; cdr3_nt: TGTGCCAGCAGTTATTTGGTTTTAGGGGTCTGCACCGGGGAGCTGTTTTTT
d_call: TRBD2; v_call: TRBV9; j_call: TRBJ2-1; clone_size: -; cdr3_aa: CASSVAGGTSGGDNEQFF; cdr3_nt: TGTGCCAGCAGCGTAGCTGGGGGGACTAGCGGGGGAGACAATGAGCAGTTCTTC
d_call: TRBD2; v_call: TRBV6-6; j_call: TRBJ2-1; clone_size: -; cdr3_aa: CASSYRGGTHNEQFF; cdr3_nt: TGTGCCAGCAGTTACCGCGGGGGAACCCACAATGAGCAGTTCTTC
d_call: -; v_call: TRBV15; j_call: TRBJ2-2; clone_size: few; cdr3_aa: CATSRGSGELFF; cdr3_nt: TGTGCCACCTCAAGAGGATCCGGGGAGCTGTTTTTT
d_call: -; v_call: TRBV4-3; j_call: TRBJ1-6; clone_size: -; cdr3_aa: CASSQGTTHYNSPLHF; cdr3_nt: TGCGCCAGCAGCCAGGGAACGACACACTATAATTCACCCCTCCACTTT
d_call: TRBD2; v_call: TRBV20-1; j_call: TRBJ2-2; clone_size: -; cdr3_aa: CSARELRGAPAGELFF; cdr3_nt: TGCAGTGCTAGAGAGTTGCGGGGGGCGCCGGCCGGGGAGCTGTTTTTT
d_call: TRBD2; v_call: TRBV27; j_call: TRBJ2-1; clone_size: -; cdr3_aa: CASSWSGGRYNEQLF; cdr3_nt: TGTGCCAGCAGCTGGAGCGGGGGGCGGTACAATGAGCAGTTATTC
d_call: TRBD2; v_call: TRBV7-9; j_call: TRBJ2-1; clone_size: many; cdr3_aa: CASSSTSGGAYNEQFF; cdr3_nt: TGTGCCAGCAGCTCAACTAGCGGGGGGGCGTACAATGAGCAGTTCTTC
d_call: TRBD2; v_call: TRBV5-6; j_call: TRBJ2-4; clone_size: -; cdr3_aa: CASGGGALPKNIQYF; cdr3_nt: TGTGCCAGCGGCGGGGGGGCCCTGCCCAAAAACATTCAGTACTTC
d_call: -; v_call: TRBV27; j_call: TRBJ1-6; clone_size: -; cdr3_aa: CASSFGGKDSPLHF; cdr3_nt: TGTGCCAGCAGTTTTGGGGGAAAGGATTCACCCCTCCACTTT
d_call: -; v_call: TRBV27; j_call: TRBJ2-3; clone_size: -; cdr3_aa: CASSVTGPRPDTQYF; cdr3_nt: TGTGCCAGCAGTGTAACGGGACCGCGGCCAGATACGCAGTATTTT
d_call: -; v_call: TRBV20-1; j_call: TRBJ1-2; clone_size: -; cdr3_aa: CSARSKGADYGYTF; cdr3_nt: TGCAGTGCTAGATCGAAAGGGGCGGACTATGGCTACACCTTC
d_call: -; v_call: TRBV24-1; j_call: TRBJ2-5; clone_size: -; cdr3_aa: CATSSTRGTHETQYF; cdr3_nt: TGTGCCACCAGTTCTACTAGGGGGACACACGAGACCCAGTACTTC
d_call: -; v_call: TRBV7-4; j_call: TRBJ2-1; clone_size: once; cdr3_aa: CASSCTLWIRNNEQIF; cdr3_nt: TGTGCCAGCAGCTGTACACTTTGGATCCGGAACAATGAGCAGATCTTC
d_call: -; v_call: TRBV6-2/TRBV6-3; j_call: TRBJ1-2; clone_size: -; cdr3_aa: CASSPTRDGYTF; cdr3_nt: TGTGCCAGCAGCCCCACGCGGGATGGCTACACCTTC
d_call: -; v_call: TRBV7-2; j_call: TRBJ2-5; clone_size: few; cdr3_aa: CASSLRGPPRYQETQYF; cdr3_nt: TGTGCCAGCAGCTTGAGGGGTCCACCAAGGTACCAAGAGACCCAGTACTTC
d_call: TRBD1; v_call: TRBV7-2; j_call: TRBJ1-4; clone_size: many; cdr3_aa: CASSLLTGRSEKLFF; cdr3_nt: TGTGCCAGCAGCCTGTTGACAGGGAGGAGCGAAAAACTGTTTTTT
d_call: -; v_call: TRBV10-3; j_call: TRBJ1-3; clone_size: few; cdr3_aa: CAISGRPGNAGNTIYF; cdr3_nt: TGTGCCATCAGCGGGAGACCAGGGAACGCTGGAAACACCATATATTTT
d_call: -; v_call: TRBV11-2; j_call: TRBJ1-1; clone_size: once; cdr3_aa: CASSLVGRLNTEAFF; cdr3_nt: TGTGCCAGCAGCTTAGTAGGACGGTTGAACACTGAAGCTTTCTTT
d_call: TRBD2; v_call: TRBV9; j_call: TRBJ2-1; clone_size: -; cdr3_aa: CASSVALAGGGDNEQFF; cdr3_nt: TGTGCCAGCAGCGTAGCTCTAGCGGGGGGTGGAGACAATGAGCAGTTCTTC
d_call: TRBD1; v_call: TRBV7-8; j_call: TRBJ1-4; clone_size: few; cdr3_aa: CASSSPGQGFEKLFF; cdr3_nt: TGTGCCAGCAGCTCTCCGGGACAGGGGTTTGAAAAACTGTTTTTT
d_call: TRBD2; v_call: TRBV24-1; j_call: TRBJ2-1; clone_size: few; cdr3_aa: CATSDLPPEVAGDEQFF; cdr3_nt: TGTGCCACCAGTGATTTACCCCCGGAGGTAGCGGGTGATGAGCAGTTCTTC
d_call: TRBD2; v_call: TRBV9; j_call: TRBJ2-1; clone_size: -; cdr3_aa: CASSVVGGTSGVEQFF; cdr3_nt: TGTGCCAGCAGCGTAGTCGGCGGGACTAGCGGGGTTGAGCAGTTCTTC
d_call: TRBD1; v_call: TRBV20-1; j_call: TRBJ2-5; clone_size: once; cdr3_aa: CSATAGTGGYGETQYF; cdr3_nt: TGCAGTGCTACAGCCGGGACAGGGGGCTACGGGGAGACCCAGTACTTC
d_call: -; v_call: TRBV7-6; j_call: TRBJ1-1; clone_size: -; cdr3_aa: CASSLSPGIMNTEAFF; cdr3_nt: TGTGCCAGCAGCTTATCCCCAGGGATCATGAACACTGAAGCTTTCTTT
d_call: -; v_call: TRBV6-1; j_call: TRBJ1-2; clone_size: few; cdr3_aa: CASSQGWENYGYTF; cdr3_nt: TGTGCCAGCAGTCAGGGGTGGGAGAACTATGGCTACACCTTC
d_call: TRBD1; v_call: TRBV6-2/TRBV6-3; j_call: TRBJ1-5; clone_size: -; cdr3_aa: CASKLTGLDQPQHF; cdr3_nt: TGTGCCAGCAAACTGACAGGGTTGGATCAGCCCCAGCATTTT
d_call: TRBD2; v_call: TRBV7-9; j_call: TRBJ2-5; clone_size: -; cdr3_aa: CASLAGGKTQYF; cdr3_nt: TGTGCCAGCCTCGCGGGAGGGAAAACCCAGTACTTC
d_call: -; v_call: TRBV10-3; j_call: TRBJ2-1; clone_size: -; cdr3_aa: CAIQAGSSYNEQFF; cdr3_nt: TGTGCCATCCAGGCGGGGAGCTCCTACAATGAGCAGTTCTTC
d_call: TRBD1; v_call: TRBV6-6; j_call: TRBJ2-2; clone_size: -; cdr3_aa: CASSREGATGELFF; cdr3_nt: TGTGCCAGCAGCCGAGAGGGGGCGACCGGGGAGCTGTTTTTT
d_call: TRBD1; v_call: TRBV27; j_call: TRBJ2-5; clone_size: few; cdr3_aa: CASRPGQGAFRQETQYF; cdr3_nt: TGTGCCAGCAGACCGGGACAGGGGGCATTTCGACAAGAGACCCAGTACTTC